The next 26 T cell receptor beta chains were all read from a single sample in a study of cytomegalovirus exposure and HLA in healthy donors (dated by TCRdb to 2016 to 2017). Library construction relied on the immunoSEQ multiplex PCR assay. For the multiplex PCR, a mixture combining 60 forward primers for TCR Vbeta segments and 13 reverse primers for TCR Jbeta segments was used. TCRdb holds this immuneACCESS table with in-frame rearrangements only. Some clones are missing; in checked studies, unresolved V genes explain under half, and the rest has no known cause. Across this sample there are approximately 100,000 clones, with about 68% seen only once. 3% to 4% of the sample comes from the top ten. The sample was PBMCs. The origin of the receptors is a man aged 25 to 40 in good health and CMV-seropositive.

The genes are TRBV4-1 and TRBJ1-6, with 7 bases lining up with TRBD1. The ends lost 3 bases at V and 1 base at J; junction bases unmatched: 9. This CDR3 is built from 18 residues. The germline CDR1 and CDR2 sequences are MGHRA and YSYEKL. The CDR3 reads CASSHVIGQESYNSPLHF. CDR3 sequence (DNA): TGCGCCAGCAGCCATGTTATTGGACAGGAGTCCTATAATTCACCCCTCCACTTT.

V gene TRBV18 combines with J gene TRBJ1-3, with a tentative D call TRBD1 (5 bases). Looked up from germline, CDR1 is KGHSH and CDR2 is LQKENI. The V gene lost 1 base and the J gene lost 0 bases, with 13 bases spanning the gap. The CDR3 has 17 amino acids. The CDR3 reads CASSPLDRGSSGNTIYF. CDR3 in DNA: TGTGCCAGCTCACCACTAGACAGAGGCTCCTCTGGAAACACCATATATTTT.

This clone turned up a few times. The V call is TRBV29-1, the J call TRBJ2-1, with D perhaps matching TRBD2 (7 bases). This CDR3 has 16 amino acids. Germline CDR1 is SQVTM and CDR2 is ANQGSEA. Trimming took 4 bases from V and 7 from J, leaving 23 bases between them. The DNA of the CDR3 is TGCAGCGTTGCGTGGGGGGTAGGGGGGGGGATTAATGAGCAGTTCTTC. This encodes CSVAWGVGGGINEQFF.

The chain has TRBV5-1 and TRBJ2-3, with D hard to call. Germline V gene lookup returns CDR1 SGHRS and CDR2 YFSETQ. CDR3 length: 13 amino acids. V was clipped by 1 base and J by 4 bases, with 7 bases between them. The DNA for the CDR3 is TGCGCCAGCAGCTTGATCAGGTCAGATACGCAGTATTTT. Its protein is CASSLIRSDTQYF. Full variable domain (rest looked up from reference TRBV5-1 and TRBJ2-3): KAGVTQTPRYLIKTRGQQVTLSCSPISGHRSVSWYQQTPGQGLQFLFEYFSETQRNKGNFPGRFSGRQFSNSRSEMNVSTLELGDSALYLCASSLIRSDTQYFGPGTRLTVL.

The CDR3 DNA is TGTGCTAGTGGTTTGGTCGGCAGGGGTCTTATGGCTAACTATGGCTACACCTTC. This encodes CASGLVGRGLMANYGYTF. The chain joins TRBV12-5 to TRBJ1-2; weak D call: TRBD1 (6 bases). Trimming stripped 0 bases from V and 0 bases from J, with 17 bases between. CDR3 size: 18 residues. Germline CDR1 LGHNT, CDR2 FRNRAP. The variable domain in full, with the rest retrieved from reference TRBV12-5 and TRBJ1-2, is DARVTQTPRHKVTEMGQEVTMRCQPILGHNTVFWYRQTMMQGLELLAYFRNRAPLDDSGMPKDRFSAEMPDATLATLKIQPSEPRDSAVYFCASGLVGRGLMANYGYTFGSGTRLTVV.

The chain joins TRBV6-1 to TRBJ2-3; TRBD1 agrees at 8 bases. V trimming: 8 bases; J trimming: 6 bases; junction bases outside the gene matches: 10. This CDR3 is 14 amino acids long. In germline, CDR1 is MNHNS, CDR2 SASEGT. The CDR3 region has the DNA TGTGCCAGCCGGAGGGCAGGGGGCGGGGATACGCAGTATTTT. Translating it yields CASRRAGGGDTQYF.

The chain couples TRBV7-3 to TRBJ1-1, with D possibly being TRBD1 (5 bases). Germline-derived CDR1 and CDR2 are SGHTA and FQGTGA. This CDR3 spans 16 amino acids. With 2 bases removed from V and 3 bases from J, the gap between germline ends came to 16 bases. The CDR3 protein is CASSLQHVQGDTEAFF. The CDR3 bases are TGTGCCAGCAGCTTACAACATGTCCAGGGTGACACTGAAGCTTTCTTT. Filled out from reference TRBV7-3 and TRBJ1-1, the complete variable domain reads GAGVSQTPSNKVTEKGKYVELRCDPISGHTALYWYRQSLGQGPEFLIYFQGTGAADDSGLPNDRFFAVRPEGSVSTLKIQRTERGDSAVYLCASSLQHVQGDTEAFFGQGTRLTVV.

This chain uses TRBV6-1 with TRBJ1-1; D perhaps matches TRBD1 (5 bases). The CDR3 is 14 amino acids. Between the trimmed V and J ends, which lost 5 bases and 1 base, there was a span of 11 bases. Germline V gene sequence: CDR1 MNHNS, CDR2 SASEGT. CDR3 DNA sequence: TGTGCCAGCAGTTCAGGGCCATCGAACACTGAAGCTTTCTTT. Encoded protein: CASSSGPSNTEAFF.

The chain couples TRBV10-3 to TRBJ2-1; 8 bases align to TRBD2. The CDR3 extends over 14 amino acids. With 7 bases clipped from V and 9 bases from J, the junction kept 11 bases outside the gene matches. In germline, CDR1 is ENHRY, CDR2 SYGVKD. CDR3 nucleotide sequence: TGTGCCATCACCAATTCGGGGGGGGATTTTGAGCAGTTCTTC. The encoded protein is CAITNSGGDFEQFF.

The V and J genes are TRBV9 and TRBJ2-5, with 9 bases fitting TRBD1. This CDR3 has 16 amino acids. In germline, CDR1 is SGDLS, CDR2 YYNGEE. Trimming at V came to 0 bases and at J to 4 bases, leaving 7 bases not matched to a gene. CDR3 amino acids: CASSVATGGVGETQYF. The CDR3 bases are TGTGCCAGCAGCGTAGCTACAGGGGGCGTCGGAGAGACCCAGTACTTC. Full variable domain (rest looked up from reference TRBV9 and TRBJ2-5): DSGVTQTPKHLITATGQRVTLRCSPRSGDLSVYWYQQSLDQGLQFLIQYYNGEERAKGNILERFSAQQFPDLHSELNLSSLELGDSALYFCASSVATGGVGETQYFGPGTRLLVL.

This clone was counted once. This chain links TRBV6-5 with TRBJ1-1; D possibly corresponds to TRBD1 (6 bases). The V gene's germline CDR1 is MNHEY and CDR2 SVGAGI. This CDR3 comprises 13 residues. Trimming cost V 5 bases and J 8 bases, with 15 bases left between them. In nucleotides, the CDR3 is TGTGCCAGCAGTGATCGTGGGGGCCCAGAAGCTTTCTTT. Residues: CASSDRGGPEAFF.

The rearrangement uses TRBV5-1 and TRBJ2-1, with D possibly being TRBD2 (7 bases). Germline V gene data show CDR1 as SGHRS and CDR2 as YFSETQ. The CDR3 runs to 14 residues. Trimming removed 4 bases from V and 3 bases from J, with 11 bases in between. This CDR3 reads CASSLGGLYNEQFF. In DNA, the CDR3 is TGCGCCAGCAGCCTGGGGGGGCTCTACAATGAGCAGTTCTTC.

This chain uses TRBV4-1 with TRBJ1-3; D is possibly TRBD1 (5 bases). The germline V gene encodes CDR1 MGHRA and CDR2 YSYEKL. With 4 bases removed from V and 0 bases from J, the gap between germline ends came to 10 bases. This CDR3 comprises 15 residues. CDR3 in DNA: TGCGCCAGCAGCCGCGTCGGGGGCTCTGGAAACACCATATATTTT. It specifies CASSRVGGSGNTIYF.

This chain uses TRBV5-1 with TRBJ2-7, with D tentatively TRBD1 (6 bases). Germline V gives CDR1 SGHRS, CDR2 YFSETQ. Between the trimmed V and J ends, which lost 4 bases and 3 bases, there was a span of 14 bases. CDR3 length equals 14 residues. In nucleotides, the CDR3 is TGCGCCAGCAGCGCTTCACAGGGTATCTACGAGCAGTACTTC. It specifies CASSASQGIYEQYF. The variable domain in full, with the rest retrieved from reference TRBV5-1 and TRBJ2-7, is KAGVTQTPRYLIKTRGQQVTLSCSPISGHRSVSWYQQTPGQGLQFLFEYFSETQRNKGNFPGRFSGRQFSNSRSEMNVSTLELGDSALYLCASSASQGIYEQYFGPGTRLTVT.

The chain uses TRBV2 and TRBJ2-7; tentative D call: TRBD1 (5 bases). The CDR3 is 15 amino acids. The V end lost 0 bases, the J end lost 6 bases, and 15 bases lay between the germline ends. Germline CDR1 reads SNHLY; CDR2 reads FYNNEI. Written as DNA, the CDR3 is TGTGCCAGCAGTGAAGCCAATAGAGGCAGGGCCGAGCAGTACTTC. It codes for CASSEANRGRAEQYF.

The J gene is TRBJ1-4, the V gene TRBV15, with D hard to call. This CDR3 is built from 15 residues. Germline V gene sequence: CDR1 LNHNV, CDR2 YYDKDF (reference sequence). V was cut by 1 base and J by 4 bases, with 10 bases left in between. The CDR3 region is CATSRVGAGNEKLFF. CDR3 nucleotides: TGTGCCACCAGCAGAGTAGGTGCGGGTAATGAAAAACTGTTTTTT.

The chain links TRBV5-1 to TRBJ2-1; possible D gene TRBD1, 5 bases. The germline V gene encodes CDR1 SGHRS and CDR2 YFSETQ. Trimming stripped 0 bases from V and 3 bases from J, with 10 bases between. The CDR3 is made up of 15 amino acids. The CDR3 here is CASSLADSFYNEQFF. CDR3 nucleotides: TGCGCCAGCAGCTTGGCAGACAGCTTCTACAATGAGCAGTTCTTC.

The sample holds a few counts of this clone. V usage is TRBV7-9 and J usage is TRBJ2-3; D is perhaps TRBD1 (6 bases). Germline CDR1 is SEHNR and CDR2 is FQNEAQ (reference sequence). The V gene lost 3 bases and the J gene lost 2 bases, with 9 bases spanning the gap. The CDR3 contains 14 residues. DNA of the CDR3: TGTGCCAGCAGCTTGGGGGCGTTCACAGATACGCAGTATTTT. Its translation is CASSLGAFTDTQYF.

The gene calls are TRBV10-1 and TRBJ1-1; TRBD1 is a possible D gene (5 bases). The CDR3 runs 13 residues. The ends were cut back, 6 bases at V and 1 base at J, with 9 bases in the middle. Germline-derived CDR1 and CDR2 are WNHNN and SYGVQD (reference sequence). CDR3 coding DNA: TGCGCCAGCAGAAAGACAGCGAACACTGAAGCTTTCTTT. Protein product: CASRKTANTEAFF.

The chain recombines TRBV11-2 with TRBJ2-2, with 8 bases matching TRBD1. Germline V CDR1 and CDR2: SGHAT, FQNNGV. This CDR3 region has 19 residues. Germline trimming cut 5 bases from V and 2 bases from J; bases unmatched to any gene: 16. The CDR3 region has the DNA TGTGCCAGCAGCGGACTCGCCGACAGGGGCCACTTTAACACCGGGGAGCTGTTTTTT. It yields the protein CASSGLADRGHFNTGELFF.

The CDR3 DNA reads as TGTGCCAGCAGCTTAGGAGGACTAGGATCGAATGAGCAGTTCTTC. This codes for CASSLGGLGSNEQFF. This sequence joins TRBV7-3 and TRBJ2-1, with 7 bases that match TRBD2. V trimming: 2 bases; J trimming: 7 bases; junction bases outside the gene matches: 8. The length of the CDR3 is 15 residues. CDR1 and CDR2 from the germline V gene are SGHTA and FQGTGA.

The chain carries TRBV7-9 and TRBJ2-5, with 7 bases identical to TRBD1. This CDR3 has 14 amino acids. J lost 6 bases, V lost 5 bases, and 9 bases had no gene match. Germline CDR1 SEHNR, CDR2 FQNEAQ (reference sequence). CDR3 nucleotides: TGTGCCAGCAGCGCATCCGGGACAGCTAAGACCCAGTACTTC. This codes for CASSASGTAKTQYF.

The chain links TRBV14 to TRBJ1-1; 9 bases map to TRBD1. Germline values: CDR1 SGHDN, CDR2 FVKESK. V was pared by 4 bases and J by 4 bases, with 7 bases of the junction left unmatched. CDR3 length equals 15 residues. The chain's CDR3 is CASSPQGAGGTEAFF. CDR3 DNA: TGTGCCAGCAGCCCACAGGGGGCTGGGGGCACTGAAGCTTTCTTT.

V usage is TRBV5-1 and J usage is TRBJ1-5, with 7 bases that match TRBD1. The V gene end was trimmed by 0 bases and the J gene end by 12 bases; junction bases not matched to a gene: 12. CDR1 is SGHRS, CDR2 YFSETQ, per germline. The CDR3 sequence is 15 residues long. CDR3: CASSLAPGQLQDQHF. CDR3 DNA sequence: TGCGCCAGCAGCTTGGCCCCGGGACAGCTACAGGACCAGCATTTT.

This clone occurred a few times. This sequence joins TRBV9 and TRBJ1-3; D gene unclear. V gave up 10 bases and J gave up 4 bases, with 12 bases separating them. Per the germline V gene, CDR1 is SGDLS and CDR2 is YYNGEE. The CDR3 is made up of 12 amino acids. This chain's CDR3 is CASGVGGNTIYF. The CDR3 bases are TGTGCCTCCGGGGTAGGCGGAAACACCATATATTTT.

This clone was counted only a few times. The chain has TRBV10-3 and TRBJ2-2, with TRBD1 identical over 9 bases. Germline assignment: CDR1 ENHRY and CDR2 SYGVKD. CDR3 length equals 15 residues. V lost 6 bases, J lost 3 bases, and 5 bases stayed unmatched. The DNA for the CDR3 is TGTGCCATCAGCTTCGACAGGGGGGACACCGGGGAGCTGTTTTTT. It codes for CAISFDRGDTGELFF.